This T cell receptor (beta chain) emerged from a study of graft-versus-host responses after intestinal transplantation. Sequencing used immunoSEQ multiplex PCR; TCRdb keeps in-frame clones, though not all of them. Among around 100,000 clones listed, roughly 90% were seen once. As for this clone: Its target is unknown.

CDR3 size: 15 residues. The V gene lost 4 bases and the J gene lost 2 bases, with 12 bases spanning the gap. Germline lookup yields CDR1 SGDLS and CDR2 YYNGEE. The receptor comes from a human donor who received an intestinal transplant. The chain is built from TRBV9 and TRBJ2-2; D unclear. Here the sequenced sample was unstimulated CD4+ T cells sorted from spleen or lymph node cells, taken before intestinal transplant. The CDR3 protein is CASSPLLVNTGELFF. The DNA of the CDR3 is TGTGCCAGCAGCCCTTTACTTGTAAACACCGGGGAGCTGTTTTTT.